What follows are 3 T cell receptor beta chains derived from one specimen sequenced in a study of blood T cell repertoires in COVID-19. The protocol was immunoSEQ multiplex PCR, while the TCRdb copy is restricted to in-frame clones and leaves out a portion. The sample consists of some 250,000 clones, about 90% of them appearing once. Sequenced sample: PBMCs or T cells enriched from blood (not recorded which). Receptors were obtained from a human donor in a cohort exposed to, infected with or recovered from COVID-19 (not recorded which). The donor label of this sample is uncertain.

V and J are TRBV7-6 and TRBJ1-3; D is perhaps TRBD1 (5 bases). The CDR3 covers 16 residues. Looked up from germline, CDR1 is SGHVS and CDR2 is FNYEAQ. Trimming pared 1 base from V and 4 bases from J, leaving 14 bases between. CDR3 DNA: TGTGCCAGCAGCTTAGGGGCAGGGCTGATCGGAAACACCATATATTTT. It encodes CASSLGAGLIGNTIYF.

This sequence joins TRBV18 and TRBJ1-3, with D possibly being TRBD1 (6 bases). The CDR3 length is 14 residues. Per germline, CDR1 KGHSH and CDR2 LQKENI. V was cut by 3 bases and J by 4 bases, with 10 bases left in between. CDR3 sequence reads: CASSPGRGGNTIYF. As DNA, the CDR3 is TGTGCCAGCTCACCTGGCAGGGGAGGAAACACCATATATTTT.

CDR3 amino acids: CASGLLFREETQYF. The CDR3 nucleotides read TGTGCTAGTGGTTTGTTATTCCGGGAAGAGACCCAGTACTTC. The rearrangement uses TRBV12-5 and TRBJ2-5; no clear D gene. Looked up from germline, CDR1 is LGHNT and CDR2 is FRNRAP. The CDR3 is 14 residues long. V shed 2 bases and J shed 3 bases, with 10 bases lying between them.